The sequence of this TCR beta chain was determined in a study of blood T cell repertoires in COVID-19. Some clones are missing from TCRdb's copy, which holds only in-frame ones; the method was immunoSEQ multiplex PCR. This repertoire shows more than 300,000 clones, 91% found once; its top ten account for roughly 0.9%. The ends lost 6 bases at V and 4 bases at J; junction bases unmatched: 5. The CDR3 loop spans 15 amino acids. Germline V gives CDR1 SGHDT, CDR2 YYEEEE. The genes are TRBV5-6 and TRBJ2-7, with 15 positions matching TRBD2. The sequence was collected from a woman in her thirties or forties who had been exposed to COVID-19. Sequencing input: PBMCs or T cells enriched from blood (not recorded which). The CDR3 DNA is TGTGCCAGCATCGAAGGGACTAGCGGGGGGTACGAGCAGTACTTC. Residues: CASIEGTSGGYEQYF.